This TCR beta chain was profiled in a study of monozygotic twins with inflammatory bowel disease. This CDR3 is 16 amino acids long. CDR1 and CDR2 (germline): PRHDT, FYEKMQ (reference sequence). TCRdb re-called the 5' RACE reads and catalogs CDR3 proteins one per entry, DNA excluded. The record lists some 150,000 distinct CDR3 sequences, of which the ten most abundant hold roughly 1.2%. The sample comprised blood. The chain employs TRBV13 and TRBJ2-1; TCRdb's assignment of TRBD1 cannot be checked, as there is no DNA. The TCR comes from a human donor with ulcerative colitis or Crohn's disease, or a healthy co-twin of an affected twin (not recorded which). The CDR3 spells CASSFLGTGRQDEQFF.